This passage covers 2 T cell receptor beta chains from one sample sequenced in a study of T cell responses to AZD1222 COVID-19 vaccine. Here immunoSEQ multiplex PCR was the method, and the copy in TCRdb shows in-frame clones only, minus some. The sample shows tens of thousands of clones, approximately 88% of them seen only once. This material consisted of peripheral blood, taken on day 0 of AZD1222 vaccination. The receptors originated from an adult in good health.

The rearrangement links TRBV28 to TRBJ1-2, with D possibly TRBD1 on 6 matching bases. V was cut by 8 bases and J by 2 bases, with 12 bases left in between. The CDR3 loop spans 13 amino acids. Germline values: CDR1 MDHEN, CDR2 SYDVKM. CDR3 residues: CASRRGQNYGYTF. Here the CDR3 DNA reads TGTGCCAGCCGCCGAGGACAGAACTATGGCTACACCTTC.

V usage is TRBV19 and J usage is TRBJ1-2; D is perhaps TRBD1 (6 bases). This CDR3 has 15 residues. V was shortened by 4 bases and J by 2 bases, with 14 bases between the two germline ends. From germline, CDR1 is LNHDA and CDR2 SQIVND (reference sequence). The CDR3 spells CASSTQSQGNYGYTF. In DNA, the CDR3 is TGTGCCAGTAGTACACAATCTCAGGGGAACTATGGCTACACCTTC. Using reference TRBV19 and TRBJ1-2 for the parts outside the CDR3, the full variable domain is DGGITQSPKYLFRKEGQNVTLSCEQNLNHDAMYWYRQDPGQGLRLIYYSQIVNDFQKGDIAEGYSVSREKKESFPLTVTSAQKNPTAFYLCASSTQSQGNYGYTFGSGTRLTVV.